The 15 T cell receptor beta chains presented below share a single source sample, sequenced in a study of cytomegalovirus exposure and HLA in healthy donors. A multiplex PCR was run with 60 Vbeta primers and 13 Jbeta primers. Sequencing used immunoSEQ multiplex PCR; TCRdb keeps in-frame clones, though not all of them. The sample yields about 53,000 clones, of which the top ten take up roughly 2%. Sequenced input: PBMCs. All receptors derive from a woman between 18 and 29 years old in good health and CMV-seronegative.

CDR3 in amino acids: CSVEVGKSSYEQYF. CDR3 sequence (DNA): TGCAGCGTTGAAGTGGGCAAGAGCTCCTACGAGCAGTACTTC. The chain combines TRBV29-1 with TRBJ2-7; no reliable D call. Germline V gene lookup returns CDR1 SQVTM and CDR2 ANQGSEA. Trimming took off 1 base at V and 0 bases at J, with 10 bases between the two ends. This CDR3 comprises 14 residues.

The chain couples TRBV14 to TRBJ2-4; maybe TRBD2 (6 bases). Germline values: CDR1 SGHDN, CDR2 FVKESK. The CDR3 sequence is 21 residues long. V was shortened by 0 bases and J by 1 base, with 25 bases between the two germline ends. The DNA of the CDR3 is TGTGCCAGCAGCCAAGATTCTCGGCGGGGATCTCTATTACATGCCAAAAACATTCAGTACTTC. Translation: CASSQDSRRGSLLHAKNIQYF. Based on the CDR3 plus reference TRBV14 and TRBJ2-4, the full variable domain is EAGVTQFPSHSVIEKGQTVTLRCDPISGHDNLYWYRRVMGKEIKFLLHFVKESKQDESGMPNNRFLAERTGGTYSTLKVQPAELEDSGVYFCASSQDSRRGSLLHAKNIQYFGAGTRLSVL.

V is TRBV18 and J is TRBJ1-1, with no clear D. The CDR3 covers 19 residues. Germline V lookup: CDR1 KGHSH, CDR2 LQKENI. Trimming took off 4 bases at V and 0 bases at J, with 24 bases between the two ends. DNA of the CDR3: TGTGCCAGCTCACTTGCCCGGGGTGGTTTTCCCTTCATGAACACTGAAGCTTTCTTT. Amino acid sequence: CASSLARGGFPFMNTEAFF. Filled out from reference TRBV18 and TRBJ1-1, the complete variable domain reads NAGVMQNPRHLVRRRGQEARLRCSPMKGHSHVYWYRQLPEEGLKFMVYLQKENIIDESGMPKERFSAEFPKEGPSILRIQQVVRGDSAAYFCASSLARGGFPFMNTEAFFGQGTRLTVV.

The chain employs TRBV7-9 and TRBJ2-7, with D maybe TRBD1 (7 bases). The V gene lost 5 bases and the J gene lost 2 bases, with 16 bases spanning the gap. The CDR3 totals 15 residues. CDR1 is SEHNR, CDR2 FQNEAQ, per germline (reference sequence). The DNA for the CDR3 is TGTGCCAGCAGCCCCTTGGGGGGACAGACCTACGAGCAGTACTTC. Its translation: CASSPLGGQTYEQYF.

This chain connects TRBV7-2 to TRBJ2-3, with 12 bases fitting TRBD1. CDR1 SGHTA and CDR2 FQGNSA come from the germline V gene. The CDR3 runs to 17 residues. V lost 3 bases and J lost 1; bases outside the gene matches: 5. CDR3 region: CASSFSGTGGGTDTQYF. CDR3 DNA sequence: TGTGCCAGCAGCTTTTCCGGGACAGGGGGCGGCACAGATACGCAGTATTTT.

V usage is TRBV11-2 and J usage is TRBJ2-1; 16 nucleotides agree with TRBD2. CDR1 and CDR2 from the germline V gene are SGHAT and FQNNGV. V shed 5 bases, J shed 10 bases, and the junction held 5 bases outside the gene matches. CDR3 length equals 15 residues. The CDR3: CASSTMGLAGGEQFF. CDR3 nucleotide sequence: TGTGCCAGCAGCACGATGGGACTAGCGGGGGGGGAGCAGTTCTTC.

The gene calls are TRBV6-6 and TRBJ1-2; 7 bases match TRBD1. The CDR3 sequence is 13 residues long. The V gene's germline CDR1 is MNHNY and CDR2 SVGAGI (reference sequence). Unmatched junction bases numbered 5, after V lost 3 bases and J lost 7 bases. The CDR3 DNA is TGTGCCAGCAGTTATAGGGGGCGCTCTGGCTACACCTTC. Amino acids: CASSYRGRSGYTF.

CDR3: CASSQGGQGLGQPQHF. DNA of the CDR3: TGCGCCAGCAGCCAAGGAGGACAGGGTTTAGGTCAGCCCCAGCATTTT. The V gene is TRBV4-1, the J gene TRBJ1-5; 8 nucleotides line up with TRBD1. The ends lost 1 base at V and 6 bases at J; junction bases unmatched: 8. Looked up from germline, CDR1 is MGHRA and CDR2 is YSYEKL. CDR3 length equals 16 residues.

The rearrangement joins TRBV5-1 to TRBJ1-1, with a weak D call TRBD1 (6 bases). The CDR3 length is 14 residues. V gave up 4 bases and J gave up 5 bases, with 15 bases separating them. The V gene's germline CDR1 is SGHRS and CDR2 YFSETQ. The CDR3 is CASSLRGGGTEAFF. CDR3 in DNA: TGCGCCAGCAGCCTTAGGGGGGGAGGGACTGAAGCTTTCTTT. The whole variable domain, filled in from reference TRBV5-1 and TRBJ1-1, reads KAGVTQTPRYLIKTRGQQVTLSCSPISGHRSVSWYQQTPGQGLQFLFEYFSETQRNKGNFPGRFSGRQFSNSRSEMNVSTLELGDSALYLCASSLRGGGTEAFFGQGTRLTVV.

The chain is built from TRBV4-1 and TRBJ2-1, with 7 bases aligning to TRBD2. V was pared by 0 bases and J by 8 bases, with 10 bases of the junction left unmatched. The CDR3 has 16 residues. CDR1 MGHRA and CDR2 YSYEKL come from the germline V gene. CDR3 DNA sequence: TGCGCCAGCAGCCAAGATCGGTACAGAGCGGGGCATGAGCAGTTCTTC. Encoded protein: CASSQDRYRAGHEQFF.

This chain connects TRBV5-1 to TRBJ2-3; 7 nucleotides align to TRBD1. V gave up 3 bases and J gave up 0 bases; unmatched junction bases: 7. The CDR3 totals 16 residues. Germline values: CDR1 SGHRS, CDR2 YFSETQ. CDR3 loop: CASSYLTGESTDTQYF. The CDR3 nucleotides are TGCGCCAGCAGCTACTTAACAGGGGAAAGCACAGATACGCAGTATTTT.

The V and J genes are TRBV5-1 and TRBJ1-2; D gene unclear. V lost 2 bases and J lost 4, with 12 bases in between. This CDR3 has 14 residues. Germline loops: CDR1 SGHRS, CDR2 YFSETQ. This CDR3 is CASSFNSPGYGYTF. CDR3 bases: TGCGCCAGCAGCTTTAACAGCCCCGGCTATGGCTACACCTTC. The complete variable domain, with remaining parts taken from reference TRBV5-1 and TRBJ1-2, reads KAGVTQTPRYLIKTRGQQVTLSCSPISGHRSVSWYQQTPGQGLQFLFEYFSETQRNKGNFPGRFSGRQFSNSRSEMNVSTLELGDSALYLCASSFNSPGYGYTFGSGTRLTVV.

This chain connects TRBV27 to TRBJ2-7; TRBD1 agrees at 10 bases. The CDR3 extends over 16 amino acids. Trimming cost V 4 bases and J 4 bases; bases outside gene matches: 10. CDR1 is MNHEY and CDR2 is SMNVEV in the germline V gene (reference sequence). The CDR3 loop reads CASSSPGQGPPYEQYF. The CDR3 region has the DNA TGTGCCAGCAGTTCACCGGGACAGGGGCCCCCGTACGAGCAGTACTTC.

J is TRBJ1-1 and V is TRBV25-1; 7 positions agree with TRBD1. CDR1 is MGHDK, CDR2 SYGVNS, per germline. V was pared by 6 bases and J by 2 bases, with 3 bases of the junction left unmatched. This CDR3 spans 13 amino acids. The CDR3: CASSRDSNTEAFF. The CDR3 DNA is TGTGCCAGCAGCCGGGACAGTAACACTGAAGCTTTCTTT.

The V call is TRBV19, the J call TRBJ1-5; D might be TRBD1 (5 bases). The V and J ends lost 6 bases and 4 bases respectively, with 13 bases between them. Germline-derived CDR1 and CDR2 are LNHDA and SQIVND (reference sequence). The CDR3 contains 14 residues. CDR3 DNA: TGTGCCAGTAGGGAGGGGCGGAGAAATCAGCCCCAGCATTTT. This encodes CASREGRRNQPQHF.